This TCR beta chain stems from a study of shared clonotypes between healthy human individuals. Looking at the study overall: There were three CD4 naive, three CD4 memory, two CD8 naive and one CD8 memory plates per donor.

The method was immunoSEQ multiplex PCR; TCRdb's version includes in-frame clones alone and lacks a portion of them. In the table there are over 1.4 million clones, roughly 96% of which are singletons. The receptor's source is a man aged 30-40 years in good health. The sample was naive CD4+ T cells sorted from blood. Stated subset: CD45RA+ positively selected.

The chain's CDR3 is CASSSSPGKTTEAFF. The CDR3 nucleotides are TGTGCCAGCAGCTCATCTCCGGGAAAGACGACTGAAGCTTTCTTT. The chain links TRBV11-2 to TRBJ1-1; D is ambiguous. Trimming stripped 4 bases from V and 5 bases from J, with 17 bases between. Germline CDR1 is SGHAT and CDR2 is FQNNGV. This CDR3 region has 15 residues. Variable domain in full (rest from reference TRBV11-2 and TRBJ1-1): EAGVAQSPRYKIIEKRQSVAFWCNPISGHATLYWYQQILGQGPKLLIQFQNNGVVDDSQLPKDRFSAERLKGVDSTLKIQPAKLEDSAVYLCASSSSPGKTTEAFFGQGTRLTVV.